Each of the 23 T cell receptor beta chains below was sequenced from the same sample in a study of PD-1 blockade in classical Hodgkin lymphoma. Assay used: immunoSEQ multiplex PCR; TCRdb lists only in-frame clones, some missing. The table lists about 5,200 clones, 80% to 90% of them singletons, with 14% in the top ten. Time point in this sample: newly diagnosed, previously untreated cHL patient sample. Magnetic negative selection of thawed PBMCs yielded the CD8+ T cells. The sample was CD8+ T cells from blood. These TCRs come from a human donor with classical Hodgkin lymphoma.

V and J are TRBV4-2 and TRBJ2-7; D remains unclear. V shed 4 bases and J shed 7 bases, with 14 bases lying between them. The germline gives CDR1 LGHNA, CDR2 YNFKEQ. CDR3 length equals 13 residues. Written as DNA, the CDR3 is TGTGCCAGCAGCCCCGACCCCGTCCCAGAGCAGTACTTC. It specifies CASSPDPVPEQYF.

The CDR3 loop is CSVELQKSSYEQYF. CDR3 sequence (DNA): TGCAGCGTTGAACTGCAGAAGAGCTCCTACGAGCAGTACTTC. The chain joins TRBV29-1 to TRBJ2-7, with D uncertain. Trimming pared 2 bases from V and 0 bases from J, leaving 11 bases between. Germline lookup yields CDR1 SQVTM and CDR2 ANQGSEA. The CDR3 is made up of 14 amino acids.

The CDR3 loop is CASTQRGRGNTEAFF. Here the CDR3 DNA reads TGTGCCAGCACCCAACGGGGAAGGGGGAACACTGAAGCTTTCTTT. The V gene is TRBV6-5, the J gene TRBJ1-1, with a tentative D call TRBD1 (5 bases). CDR3 length: 15 residues. Germline-derived CDR1 and CDR2 are MNHEY and SVGAGI. Trimming took 7 bases from V and 1 from J, leaving 16 bases between them.

The rearrangement links TRBV6-4 to TRBJ2-1, with a weak D call TRBD1 (7 bases). The CDR3 spans 14 residues. Germline CDR1 reads MRHNA; CDR2 reads SNTAGT. With 8 bases removed from V and 6 bases from J, the gap between germline ends came to 17 bases. CDR3: CASARQGGLNEQFF. The CDR3 bases are TGTGCCAGCGCCCGTCAGGGGGGCCTCAATGAGCAGTTCTTC.

This chain uses TRBV4-3 with TRBJ2-3; a possible D gene is TRBD2 (5 bases). Germline assignment: CDR1 LGHNA and CDR2 YSLEER. This CDR3 region has 14 residues. With 2 bases removed from V and 0 bases from J, the gap between germline ends came to 6 bases. CDR3 nucleotide sequence: TGCGCCAGCAGCCAAAGCGGCAGCACAGATACGCAGTATTTT. It yields the protein CASSQSGSTDTQYF.

This chain links TRBV15 with TRBJ2-7; D possibly uses TRBD1 or TRBD2 (5 bases each). CDR3 size: 14 residues. The germline V gene has CDR1 LNHNV and CDR2 YYDKDF (reference sequence). The germline V and J ends were trimmed by 5 bases and 2 bases, with 13 bases remaining between them. CDR3 protein: CATSEPTAAYEQYF. The CDR3 region has the DNA TGTGCCACCAGCGAACCGACAGCGGCCTACGAGCAGTACTTC.

The V and J genes are TRBV13 and TRBJ2-3, with TRBD2 as a possible D gene (5 bases). Germline V gene data show CDR1 as PRHDT and CDR2 as FYEKMQ (reference sequence). The V and J ends lost 2 bases and 1 base respectively, with 10 bases between them. This CDR3 region has 15 residues. The CDR3 loop is CASSLRGGRTDTQYF. CDR3 bases: TGTGCCAGCAGCTTAAGAGGAGGACGCACAGATACGCAGTATTTT.

The V call is TRBV6-1, the J call TRBJ2-1; D perhaps matches TRBD1 (6 bases). The CDR3 totals 14 residues. Trimming removed 7 bases from V and 5 bases from J, with 15 bases in between. The germline V gene encodes CDR1 MNHNS and CDR2 SASEGT. CDR3 in DNA: TGTGCCAGCATTGGGGGCCTCCCTAACAATGAGCAGTTCTTC. It is translated as CASIGGLPNNEQFF.

In its sample, this clone was seen a few times. CDR3 coding DNA: TGTGCCAGCAGCAACCACCAGGGGGCTGAAGCTTTCTTT. Translation gives CASSNHQGAEAFF. This chain connects TRBV4-2 to TRBJ1-1; 7 nucleotides agree with TRBD1. The germline CDR1 and CDR2 sequences are LGHNA and YNFKEQ. The ends lost 5 bases at V and 6 bases at J; junction bases unmatched: 6. This CDR3 contains 13 residues.

The rearrangement links TRBV7-2 to TRBJ2-3; TRBD1 is a possible D gene (5 bases). The V end lost 1 base, the J end lost 3 bases, and 11 bases lay between the germline ends. Germline values: CDR1 SGHTA, CDR2 FQGNSA. This CDR3 has 15 amino acids. The CDR3 region has the DNA TGTGCCAGCAGCTTAGTTACAGGAGAAACAGATACGCAGTATTTT. Protein: CASSLVTGETDTQYF.

This clone was seen just once. The DNA of the CDR3 is TGTGCCAGCAGCTTAGTTGGGGGGGTGAACACTGAAGCTTTCTTT. Its protein is CASSLVGGVNTEAFF. The chain has TRBV7-8 and TRBJ1-1; possible D gene TRBD1, 5 bases. The CDR3 runs 15 residues. The germline V gene has CDR1 SGHVS and CDR2 FQNEAQ. With 1 base removed from V and 0 bases from J, the gap between germline ends came to 9 bases. Full variable domain (outside the CDR3, taken from reference TRBV7-8 and TRBJ1-1): GAGVSQSPRYKVAKRGQDVALRCDPISGHVSLFWYQQALGQGPEFLTYFQNEAQLDKSGLPSDRFFAERPEGSVSTLKIQRTQQEDSAVYLCASSLVGGVNTEAFFGQGTRLTVV.

This clone was recorded only once. The chain carries TRBV7-9 and TRBJ2-1, with D unclear. The CDR3 covers 15 residues. Germline V gene data show CDR1 as SEHNR and CDR2 as FQNEAQ (reference sequence). V gave up 1 base and J gave up 2 bases, with 9 bases separating them. The CDR3 here is CASSLGAPPYNEQFF. Here the CDR3 DNA reads TGTGCCAGCAGCTTAGGGGCCCCCCCCTACAATGAGCAGTTCTTC. The variable domain in full, completed from reference TRBV7-9 and TRBJ2-1, reads DTGVSQNPRHKITKRGQNVTFRCDPISEHNRLYWYRQTLGQGPEFLTYFQNEAQLEKSRLLSDRFSAERPKGSFSTLEIQRTEQGDSAMYLCASSLGAPPYNEQFFGPGTRLTVL.

The chain is built from TRBV9 and TRBJ1-1; a weak D match, TRBD1 (6 bases). V was shortened by 3 bases and J by 5 bases, with 14 bases between the two germline ends. The CDR3 has 14 amino acids. The germline CDR1 and CDR2 sequences are SGDLS and YYNGEE. The chain's CDR3 is CASSEGGSGTEAFF. CDR3 in DNA: TGTGCCAGCAGCGAGGGGGGTTCGGGAACTGAAGCTTTCTTT.

The rearrangement joins TRBV21-1 to TRBJ1-2; the table's D call of TRBD1 was not tested on the DNA. TRBV21-1 is annotated as a pseudogene. This CDR3 contains 16 residues. The CDR3 bases are TGTGCCAGCAGCAAAGCGCTTCGGGACAGACACTATGGCTACACCTTC. Translating gives CASSKALRDRHYGYTF.

The chain combines TRBV5-1 with TRBJ2-1, with D tentatively TRBD2 (7 bases). Trimming removed 1 base at V and 8 bases at J, with 13 bases between. In germline, CDR1 is SGHRS, CDR2 YFSETQ. The CDR3 contains 14 residues. Here the CDR3 reads CASSLIGGGDEQFF. The DNA for the CDR3 is TGCGCCAGCAGCTTGATAGGAGGGGGGGATGAGCAGTTCTTC.

CDR3 sequence: CASSHNRDRYNEQFF. The CDR3 nucleotides are TGTGCCAGCAGTCACAATAGGGACAGGTACAATGAGCAGTTCTTC. This rearrangement joins TRBV2 to TRBJ2-1; 8 bases match TRBD1. From germline, CDR1 is SNHLY and CDR2 FYNNEI. The length of the CDR3 is 15 residues. J was trimmed by 4 bases and V by 5 bases; bases with no gene match: 7.

This chain uses TRBV29-1 with TRBJ2-1; 7 positions match TRBD2. The V and J ends lost 4 bases and 5 bases, in that order; junction bases with no gene match: 8. Germline V gene lookup returns CDR1 SQVTM and CDR2 ANQGSEA. The CDR3 sequence is 14 residues long. CDR3 protein: CSVGGGGPHNEQFF. CDR3 DNA sequence: TGCAGCGTTGGGGGGGGTGGGCCCCACAATGAGCAGTTCTTC.

This clone showed up just once. This chain joins TRBV19 and TRBJ2-7; D is possibly TRBD1 or TRBD2 (6 bases each). Germline V gene sequence: CDR1 LNHDA, CDR2 SQIVND (reference sequence). Trimming shortened V by 2 bases and J by 0 bases, and 14 bases separated the two germline ends. CDR3 length: 16 amino acids. CDR3 protein: CASSIYGGMSSYEQYF. The CDR3 coding sequence is TGTGCCAGTAGTATATACGGGGGCATGAGCTCCTACGAGCAGTACTTC.

This sequence joins TRBV4-3 and TRBJ2-2; 7 positions match TRBD2. This CDR3 has 17 amino acids. Germline V CDR1 and CDR2: LGHNA, YSLEER. The V and J ends lost 0 bases and 2 bases, in that order; junction bases with no gene match: 6. The CDR3 nucleotides read TGCGCCAGCAGCCAAGACGAGACTAGCCTCAACACCGGGGAGCTGTTTTTT. Its protein product is CASSQDETSLNTGELFF.

This clone was seen just once. The chain has TRBV2 and TRBJ1-3; tentatively, D is TRBD1 (6 bases). The germline V gene has CDR1 SNHLY and CDR2 FYNNEI. The CDR3 spans 15 residues. V was shortened by 2 bases and J by 7 bases, with 15 bases between the two germline ends. This CDR3 is CASSETQGLSNTIYF. In DNA, the CDR3 is TGTGCCAGCAGTGAAACCCAGGGGCTCAGCAACACCATATATTTT.

This rearrangement joins TRBV9 to TRBJ2-1; no clear D gene. CDR1 is SGDLS, CDR2 YYNGEE, per germline. Trimming stripped 4 bases from V and 5 bases from J, with 7 bases between. This CDR3 region has 12 residues. The CDR3: CASSPRNNEQFF. The CDR3, as DNA: TGTGCCAGCAGCCCCCGCAACAATGAGCAGTTCTTC.

This clone qualifies as hyperexpanded. The rearrangement uses TRBV7-2 and TRBJ2-1; tentative D call: TRBD2 (5 bases). The germline CDR1 and CDR2 sequences are SGHTA and FQGNSA. The length of the CDR3 is 13 residues. Deletions cut 6 bases from V and 5 bases from J, with 11 bases between. The CDR3 spells CASSSAGDNEQFF. CDR3 DNA sequence: TGTGCCAGCAGTTCGGCCGGGGACAATGAGCAGTTCTTC.

The gene calls are TRBV6-5 and TRBJ2-5; TRBD1 is a possible D gene (6 bases). This CDR3 spans 12 amino acids. V was cut by 8 bases and J by 7 bases, with 14 bases left in between. Germline-derived CDR1 and CDR2 are MNHEY and SVGAGI. The CDR3 is CASLGQSGTQYF. CDR3 coding DNA: TGTGCCAGCTTGGGACAATCGGGGACCCAGTACTTC.